Given below is one T cell receptor (beta chain) in context. The sample comes from a study of T cells in tuberculosis. Cells were sorted from thawed PBMC rested overnight and stained with GMM-loaded CD1B tetramer, viability dye and anti-CD3. The CD1B tetramers carried C32 glucose monomycolate purified from Rhodococcus equi. From each donor, some 100,000 tetramer-negative cells were sorted. No alpha-beta pairing information exists for these sequences. Using immunoSEQ multiplex PCR, the repertoire was profiled, and TCRdb retains in-frame clones only, with some absent. The table includes 55,000 to 60,000 clones, approximately 88% detected once. The CDR3 is 18 amino acids.

What was sequenced was CD1b-GMM tetramer-negative cells sorted from PBMCs. The chain employs TRBV21-1 and TRBJ2-5; the D call TRBD2 from the table was never checked on the DNA. The J call may be incorrect, as the DNA end agrees better with TRBJ2-7. TRBV21-1 is a known pseudogene. The clonotype originates from an adult woman with latent tuberculosis. The CDR3 coding sequence is TGTGCCAGCAGCAACTCCGGGCGGGACCCCTCCCCGATCTACGAGCAGTACTTC. This translates into CASSNSGRDPSPIYEQYF.